The rows below give T cell receptor beta chains drawn from one sample of a study of blood T cell repertoires in COVID-19. Sequenced by immunoSEQ multiplex PCR; TCRdb stores in-frame clones only, minus some. The profile covers around 70,000 clones, with over 85% appearing a single time and approximately 1.5% taken by the ten largest. The sequenced sample consisted of peripheral blood. The receptor set was obtained from a man over 45 with acute or convalescent COVID-19. Each CDR3 is given with its conserved first and last residue. The D gene is left open where the match is weak. Rows may omit the clone size; those that give it use once, few, many or a size class.

abundance	d_gene	len	j_gene	v_gene	CDR3aa	CDR3nt
.	TRBD2	17	TRBJ2-3	TRBV7-3	CASSYRTSGLSTDTQYF	TGTGCCAGCAGCTACAGAACTAGCGGGCTTAGCACAGATACGCAGTATTTT
.	TRBD1	13	TRBJ1-2	TRBV29-1	CSVGDRGPHGYTF	TGCAGCGTTGGGGACAGGGGACCCCATGGCTACACCTTC
once	.	14	TRBJ1-5	TRBV28	CASKFLLSNQPQHF	TGTGCCAGCAAGTTTTTACTGTCCAATCAGCCCCAGCATTTT
.	.	14	TRBJ1-6	TRBV2	CASRPGHHNSPLHF	TGTGCCAGCAGACCGGGACACCATAATTCACCCCTCCACTTT
.	.	14	TRBJ2-2	TRBV3-1/TRBV3-2	CASSHDSGTGELFF	TGTGCCAGCAGCCATGATAGCGGCACCGGGGAGCTGTTTTTT
.	.	11	TRBJ2-3	TRBV4-1	CASSQADTQYF	TGCGCCAGCAGCCAAGCGGATACGCAGTATTTT
.	TRBD1	12	TRBJ2-5	TRBV10-3	CATGTASETQYF	TGTGCCACCGGGACAGCTTCGGAGACCCAGTACTTC
.	.	15	TRBJ2-7	TRBV5-1	CASSLESGSSYEQYF	TGCGCCAGCAGCTTGGAGAGTGGGAGCTCCTACGAGCAGTACTTC
.	.	14	TRBJ1-2	TRBV7-9	CASSLVQGNYGYTF	TGTGCCAGCAGCTTAGTCCAGGGGAACTATGGCTACACCTTC
.	.	12	TRBJ1-2	TRBV28	CASSLAGVDYTF	TGTGCCAGCAGTTTAGCGGGAGTAGACTACACCTTC
.	.	16	TRBJ1-3	TRBV6-5	CASSYSSGISGNTIYF	TGTGCCAGCAGTTACTCCTCAGGGATATCGGGAAACACCATATATTTT
.	.	16	TRBJ2-6	TRBV5-4	CASSLARVSGANVLTF	TGTGCCAGCAGCTTGGCCCGCGTCTCTGGGGCCAACGTCCTGACTTTC
.	.	14	TRBJ2-1	TRBV7-3	CASSQGDSRLEQFF	TGTGCCAGCAGCCAAGGGGATAGCCGGCTTGAGCAGTTCTTC
few	.	13	TRBJ1-5	TRBV5-8	CASSDSLYQPQHF	TGTGCCAGCAGCGACAGCCTCTATCAGCCCCAGCATTTT
.	TRBD1	16	TRBJ1-4	TRBV9	CASSPGTGFVGEKLFF	TGTGCCAGCAGCCCCGGGACAGGGTTTGTGGGTGAAAAACTGTTTTTT
.	.	15	TRBJ1-4	TRBV5-4	CASSLASGGDEKLFF	TGTGCCAGCAGCTTGGCTTCGGGGGGAGACGAAAAACTGTTTTTT